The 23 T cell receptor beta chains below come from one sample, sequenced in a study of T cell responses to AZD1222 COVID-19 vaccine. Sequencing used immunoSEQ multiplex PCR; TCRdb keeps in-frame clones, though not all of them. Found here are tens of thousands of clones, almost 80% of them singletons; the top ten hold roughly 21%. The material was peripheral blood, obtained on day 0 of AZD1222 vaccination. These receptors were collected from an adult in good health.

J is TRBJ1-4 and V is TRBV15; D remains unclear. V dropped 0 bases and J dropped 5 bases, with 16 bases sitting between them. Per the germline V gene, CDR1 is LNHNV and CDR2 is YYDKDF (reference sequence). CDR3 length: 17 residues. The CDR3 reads CATSRDASGRMNEKLFF. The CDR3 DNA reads TGTGCCACCAGCAGAGATGCCTCCGGGAGAATGAATGAAAAACTGTTTTTT.

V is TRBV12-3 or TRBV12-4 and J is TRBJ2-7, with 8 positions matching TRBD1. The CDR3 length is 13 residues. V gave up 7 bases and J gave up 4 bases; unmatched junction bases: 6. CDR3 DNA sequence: TGTGCCAGCAAAACAGGGGGGCTGTACGAGCAGTACTTC. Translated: CASKTGGLYEQYF.

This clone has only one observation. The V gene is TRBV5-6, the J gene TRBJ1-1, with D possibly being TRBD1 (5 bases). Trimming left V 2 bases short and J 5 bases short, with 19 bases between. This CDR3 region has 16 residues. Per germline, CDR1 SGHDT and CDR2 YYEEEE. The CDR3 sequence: CASSLGSYVGGTEAFF. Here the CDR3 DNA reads TGTGCCAGCAGCTTAGGGTCCTACGTCGGGGGGACTGAAGCTTTCTTT.

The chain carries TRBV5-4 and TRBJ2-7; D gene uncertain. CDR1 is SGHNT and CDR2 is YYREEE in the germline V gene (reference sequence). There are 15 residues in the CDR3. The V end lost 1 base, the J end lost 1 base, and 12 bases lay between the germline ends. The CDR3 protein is CASSLPGAESYEQYF. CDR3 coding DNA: TGTGCCAGCAGCTTGCCGGGCGCGGAGTCCTACGAGCAGTACTTC. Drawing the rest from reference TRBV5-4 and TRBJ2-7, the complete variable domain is ETGVTQSPTHLIKTRGQQVTLRCSSQSGHNTVSWYQQALGQGPQFIFQYYREEENGRGNFPPRFSGLQFPNYSSELNVNALELDDSALYLCASSLPGAESYEQYFGPGTRLTVT.

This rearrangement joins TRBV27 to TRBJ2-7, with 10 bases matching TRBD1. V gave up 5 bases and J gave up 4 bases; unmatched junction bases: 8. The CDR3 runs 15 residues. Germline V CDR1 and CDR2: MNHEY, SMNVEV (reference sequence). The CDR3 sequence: CASSRARDRGYEQYF. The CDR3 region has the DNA TGTGCCAGCAGTCGGGCCCGGGACAGGGGATACGAGCAGTACTTC.

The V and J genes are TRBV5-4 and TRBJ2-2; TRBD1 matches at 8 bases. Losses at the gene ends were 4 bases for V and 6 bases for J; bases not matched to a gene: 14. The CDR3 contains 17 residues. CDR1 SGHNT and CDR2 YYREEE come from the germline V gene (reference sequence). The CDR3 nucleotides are TGTGCCAGCAGCGGCGGTGGGTTGGACAGGGCGGCCGGGGAGCTGTTTTTT. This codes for CASSGGGLDRAAGELFF.

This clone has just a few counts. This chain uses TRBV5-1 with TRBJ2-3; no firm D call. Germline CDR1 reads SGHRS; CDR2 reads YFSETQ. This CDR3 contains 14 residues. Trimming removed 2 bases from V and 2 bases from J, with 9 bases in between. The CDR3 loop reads CASSFDRITDTQYF. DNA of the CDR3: TGCGCCAGCAGCTTTGATCGGATCACAGATACGCAGTATTTT. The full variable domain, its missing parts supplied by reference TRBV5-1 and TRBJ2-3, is KAGVTQTPRYLIKTRGQQVTLSCSPISGHRSVSWYQQTPGQGLQFLFEYFSETQRNKGNFPGRFSGRQFSNSRSEMNVSTLELGDSALYLCASSFDRITDTQYFGPGTRLTVL.

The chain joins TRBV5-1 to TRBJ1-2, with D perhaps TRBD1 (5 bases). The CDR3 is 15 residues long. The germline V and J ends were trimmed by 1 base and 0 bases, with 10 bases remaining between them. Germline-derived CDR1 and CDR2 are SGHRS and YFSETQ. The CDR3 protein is CASSLFQGPNYGYTF. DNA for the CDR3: TGCGCCAGCAGCTTGTTTCAGGGCCCTAACTATGGCTACACCTTC.

The CDR3 protein is CAWRGDRHYGYTF. In DNA, the CDR3 is TGTGCCTGGAGAGGGGACAGACACTATGGCTACACCTTC. The J gene is TRBJ1-2, the V gene TRBV30; 7 nucleotides match TRBD1. The trim removed 3 bases at V and 3 bases at J, leaving 4 bases unmatched. The CDR3 length is 13 residues. Germline loops: CDR1 GTSNPN, CDR2 SVGIG (reference sequence). Complete variable domain (other parts from reference TRBV30 and TRBJ1-2): SQTIHQWPATLVQPVGSPLSLECTVEGTSNPNLYWYRQAAGRGLQLLFYSVGIGQISSEVPQNLSASRPQDRQFILSSKKLLLSDSGFYLCAWRGDRHYGYTFGSGTRLTVV.

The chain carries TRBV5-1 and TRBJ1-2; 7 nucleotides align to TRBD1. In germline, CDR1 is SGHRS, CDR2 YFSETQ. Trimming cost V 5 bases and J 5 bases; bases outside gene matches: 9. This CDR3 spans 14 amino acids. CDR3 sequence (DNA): TGCGCCAGCAGTCGGGACAGCGCCACATATGGCTACACCTTC. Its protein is CASSRDSATYGYTF. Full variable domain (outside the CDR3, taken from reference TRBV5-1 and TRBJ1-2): KAGVTQTPRYLIKTRGQQVTLSCSPISGHRSVSWYQQTPGQGLQFLFEYFSETQRNKGNFPGRFSGRQFSNSRSEMNVSTLELGDSALYLCASSRDSATYGYTFGSGTRLTVV.

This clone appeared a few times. As DNA, the CDR3 is TGTGCCAGCAGCTCTGTACAGGGGTCGGGATATGGCTACACCTTC. It encodes CASSSVQGSGYGYTF. The chain joins TRBV7-2 to TRBJ1-2, with 7 bases fitting TRBD1. The J segment lost 5 bases and the V segment lost 4 bases, leaving 10 bases of the junction unmatched. The V gene's germline CDR1 is SGHTA and CDR2 FQGNSA. There are 15 residues in the CDR3.

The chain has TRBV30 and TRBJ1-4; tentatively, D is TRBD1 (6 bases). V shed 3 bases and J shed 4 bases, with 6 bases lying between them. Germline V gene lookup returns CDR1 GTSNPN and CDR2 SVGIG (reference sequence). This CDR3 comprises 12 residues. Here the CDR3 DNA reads TGTGCCTGGAGCAGGGGTAATGAAAAACTGTTTTTT. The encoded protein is CAWSRGNEKLFF.

CDR3 sequence: CASSQGTQTNEKLFF. The CDR3 nucleotides read TGTGCCAGCAGCCAAGGCACCCAGACTAATGAAAAACTGTTTTTT. The chain has TRBV4-2 and TRBJ1-4; no reliable D call. This CDR3 spans 15 amino acids. Germline CDR1 LGHNA, CDR2 YNFKEQ. With 1 base removed from V and 2 bases from J, the gap between germline ends came to 8 bases.

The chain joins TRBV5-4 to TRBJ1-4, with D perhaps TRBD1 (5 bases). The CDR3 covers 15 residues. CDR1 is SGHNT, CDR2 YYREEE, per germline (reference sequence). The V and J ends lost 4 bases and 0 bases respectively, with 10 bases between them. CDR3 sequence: CASSKSTATNEKLFF. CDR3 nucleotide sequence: TGTGCCAGCAGCAAATCGACAGCAACTAATGAAAAACTGTTTTTT.

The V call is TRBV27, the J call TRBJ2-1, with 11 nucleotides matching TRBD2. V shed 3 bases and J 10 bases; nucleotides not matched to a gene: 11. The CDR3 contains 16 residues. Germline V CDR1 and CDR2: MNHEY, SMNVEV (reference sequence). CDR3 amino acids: CASSFGSGRALVEQFF. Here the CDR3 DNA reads TGTGCCAGCAGTTTTGGTAGCGGGAGGGCGCTTGTGGAGCAGTTCTTC.

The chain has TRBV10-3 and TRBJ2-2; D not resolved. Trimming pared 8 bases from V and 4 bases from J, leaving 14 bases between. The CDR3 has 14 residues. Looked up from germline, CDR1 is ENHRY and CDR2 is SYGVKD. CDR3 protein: CAIPSGIGTGELFF. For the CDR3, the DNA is TGTGCCATCCCCAGTGGAATTGGCACCGGGGAGCTGTTTTTT.

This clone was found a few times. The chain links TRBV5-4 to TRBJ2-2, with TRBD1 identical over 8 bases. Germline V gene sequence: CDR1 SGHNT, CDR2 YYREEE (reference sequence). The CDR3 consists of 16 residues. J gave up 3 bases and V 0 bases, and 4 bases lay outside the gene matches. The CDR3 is CASSLARGRDTGELFF. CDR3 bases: TGTGCCAGCAGCTTGGCCAGGGGGCGTGACACCGGGGAGCTGTTTTTT.

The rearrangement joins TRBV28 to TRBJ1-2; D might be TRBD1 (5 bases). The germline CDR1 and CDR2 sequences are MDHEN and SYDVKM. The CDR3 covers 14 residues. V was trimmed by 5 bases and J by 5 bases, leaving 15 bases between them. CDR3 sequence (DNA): TGTGCCAGCAGTCCCGGGGCGGGTTTGTATGGCTACACCTTC. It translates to CASSPGAGLYGYTF.

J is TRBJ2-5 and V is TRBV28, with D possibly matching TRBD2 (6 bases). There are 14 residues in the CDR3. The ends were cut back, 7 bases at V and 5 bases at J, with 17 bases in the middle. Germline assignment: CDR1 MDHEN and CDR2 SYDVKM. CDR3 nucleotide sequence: TGTGCCAGCAAGACTAGTGCCTCCAGGGAGACCCAGTACTTC. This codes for CASKTSASRETQYF.

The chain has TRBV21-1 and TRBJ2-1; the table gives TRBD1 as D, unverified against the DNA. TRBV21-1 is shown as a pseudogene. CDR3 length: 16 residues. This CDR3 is CASISSTTGRYNEQFF. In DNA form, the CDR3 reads TGTGCCAGCATTTCCTCGACGACAGGCCGCTACAATGAGCAGTTCTTC.

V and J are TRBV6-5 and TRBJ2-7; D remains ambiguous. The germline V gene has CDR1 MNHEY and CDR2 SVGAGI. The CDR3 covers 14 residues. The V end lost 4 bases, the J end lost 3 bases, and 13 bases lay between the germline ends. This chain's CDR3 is CASSLRGSRYEQYF. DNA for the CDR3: TGTGCCAGCAGTTTAAGAGGATCCCGCTACGAGCAGTACTTC.

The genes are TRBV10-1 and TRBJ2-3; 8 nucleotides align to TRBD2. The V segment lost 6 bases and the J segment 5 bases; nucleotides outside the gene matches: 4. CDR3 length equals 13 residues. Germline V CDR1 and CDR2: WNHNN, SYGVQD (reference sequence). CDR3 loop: CASRSGSVDTQYF. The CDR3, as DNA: TGCGCCAGCAGGAGCGGGAGCGTAGATACGCAGTATTTT.

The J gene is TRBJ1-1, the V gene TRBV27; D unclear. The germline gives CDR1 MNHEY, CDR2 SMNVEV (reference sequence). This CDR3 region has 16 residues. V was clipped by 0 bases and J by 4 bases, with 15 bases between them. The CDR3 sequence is CASSLSPDFGRTEAFF. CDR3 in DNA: TGTGCCAGCAGTTTATCGCCGGACTTCGGGCGCACTGAAGCTTTCTTT.